The 13 T cell receptor beta chains below all came from one sample that was sequenced in a study of blood T cells in healthy people across ages. A second roughly 6 to 12 cycle PCR used barcoded and J-beta primers. MiXCR, applied by TCRdb to the 5' RACE reads, yields one record per CDR3 protein. Here the sample spans 870,000 or so distinct CDR3 sequences, 29% being singletons. Material: blood. The origin of the receptors is a woman of 80 years or more in good health.

This clonotype was observed once. One end of the junction fails to match germline, which may point to a read error. The rearrangement links TRBV12-3 or TRBV12-4 to TRBJ1-5; the D is unclear. CDR3 length: 13 residues. This CDR3 is CASQWGSNQPRHF. Written as DNA, the CDR3 is TGTGCCAGCCAGTGGGGTAGCAATCAGCCCCGGCATTTT.

This clonotype occurred many times. V is TRBV3-1 and J is TRBJ2-5, with D possibly TRBD2 on 6 matching bases. The V and J ends lost 1 base and 11 bases respectively, with 14 bases between them. The CDR3 is 13 amino acids. Germline CDR1 reads LGHDT; CDR2 reads YNNKEL (reference sequence). DNA of the CDR3: TGTGCCAGCAGCCAAGTGGAGGGAAGGGAGCAGTACTTC. This gives the protein CASSQVEGREQYF.

This clonotype was seen repeatedly, ten times or more. V usage is TRBV7-2 and J usage is TRBJ2-1, with TRBD1 matching over 10 bases. CDR3 length equals 15 residues. CDR1 and CDR2 (germline): SGHTA, FQGNSA. V was pared by 0 bases and J by 7 bases, with 3 bases of the junction left unmatched. CDR3 DNA sequence: TGTGCCAGCAGCTTAGCTCGGACAGGGGGTAATGAGCAGTTCTTC. Amino acids: CASSLARTGGNEQFF.

Ten or more counts support this clonotype. The gene calls are TRBV3-1 and TRBJ2-1, with D tentatively TRBD2 (5 bases). Between the trimmed V and J ends, which lost 4 bases and 4 bases, there was a span of 8 bases. In germline, CDR1 is LGHDT, CDR2 YNNKEL (reference sequence). This CDR3 has 13 residues. CDR3 region: CASSLREYNEQFF. The CDR3 DNA is TGTGCCAGCAGCCTTAGGGAGTACAATGAGCAGTTCTTC.

This clonotype was detected a few times. This chain links TRBV12-3 or TRBV12-4 with TRBJ2-7; 7 positions match TRBD2. V trimming: 4 bases; J trimming: 7 bases; junction bases outside the gene matches: 10. The length of the CDR3 is 14 residues. CDR3 residues: CASSSLTSQNEQYF. The CDR3 region has the DNA TGTGCCAGCAGTTCACTGACTAGCCAGAATGAGCAGTACTTC.

The V and J genes are TRBV3-1 and TRBJ2-1, with TRBD1 identical over 7 bases. The CDR3 is made up of 15 amino acids. Losses at the gene ends were 5 bases for V and 7 bases for J; bases not matched to a gene: 11. Germline V gene data show CDR1 as LGHDT and CDR2 as YNNKEL (reference sequence). CDR3 sequence (DNA): TGTGCCAGCAGCTCACAGGGGAAAAGTGTAAATGAGCAGTTCTTC. Protein product: CASSSQGKSVNEQFF.

This chain uses TRBV19 with TRBJ2-7; TRBD1 is a possible D gene (5 bases). The CDR3 extends over 13 amino acids. V shed 6 bases and J shed 7 bases, with 16 bases lying between them. Germline V gene lookup returns CDR1 LNHDA and CDR2 SQIVND (reference sequence). For the CDR3, the DNA is TGTGCCAGTAGATCGACAGTCTACAATGAGCAGTACTTC. Translation: CASRSTVYNEQYF.

Of note for this clonotype: A read error may explain this, as a much larger clone is one base away. The rearrangement joins TRBV6-2 or TRBV6-3 to TRBJ2-5; unclear D gene. The DNA end lines up better with TRBJ2-7; the J call may be wrong. The V gene's germline CDR1 is MNHEY and CDR2 SVGEGT. This CDR3 comprises 13 residues. The CDR3 loop reads CASSSTGPFEQYF. Here the CDR3 DNA reads TGTGCCAGCAGTTCTACGGGTCCCTTCGAGCAGTACTTC.

V usage is TRBV6-5 and J usage is TRBJ1-5; perhaps TRBD1 as D (5 bases). The CDR3 has 18 amino acids. V was cut by 0 bases and J by 1 base, with 16 bases left in between. Germline values: CDR1 MNHEY, CDR2 SVGAGI. The CDR3 DNA reads as TGTGCCAGCAGTTACTCGCTAATCCAGGGTGAGAGCAATCAGCCCCAGCATTTT. This gives the protein CASSYSLIQGESNQPQHF.

The rearrangement uses TRBV6-6 and TRBJ1-4, with D perhaps TRBD1 (6 bases). Per the germline V gene, CDR1 is MNHNY and CDR2 is SVGAGI (reference sequence). The CDR3 is 14 residues long. The germline V and J ends were trimmed by 7 bases and 10 bases, with 19 bases remaining between them. CDR3 bases: TGTGCCAGCATTGGCAACAGGGCTATTGGAAAACTGTTTTTT. As protein: CASIGNRAIGKLFF.

This clonotype was seen only a few times. The DNA of the CDR3 is TGCGCCAGCAGCCCTGCTCCCGGAGAGACCCAGTACTTC. Translation gives CASSPAPGETQYF. V is TRBV5-1 and J is TRBJ2-5; D gene uncertain. The CDR3 sequence is 13 residues long. Germline assignment: CDR1 SGHRS and CDR2 YFSETQ. Trimming left V 4 bases short and J 4 bases short, with 11 bases between. The full variable domain, completed using reference TRBV5-1 and TRBJ2-5, is KAGVTQTPRYLIKTRGQQVTLSCSPISGHRSVSWYQQTPGQGLQFLFEYFSETQRNKGNFPGRFSGRQFSNSRSEMNVSTLELGDSALYLCASSPAPGETQYFGPGTRLLVL.

This clonotype was detected ten times or more. The V call is TRBV5-1, the J call TRBJ1-1, with D possibly TRBD1 on 5 matching bases. Germline assignment: CDR1 SGHRS and CDR2 YFSETQ. Deletions cut 5 bases from V and 10 bases from J, with 18 bases between. The CDR3 runs to 13 residues. CDR3: CASSQGLPLGAFF. The CDR3 region has the DNA TGCGCCAGCAGTCAGGGATTACCCCTCGGAGCTTTCTTT.

The chain couples TRBV6-1 to TRBJ1-2; D remains ambiguous. This CDR3 spans 13 amino acids. The V gene lost 0 bases and the J gene lost 3 bases, with 5 bases spanning the gap. Germline loops: CDR1 MNHNS, CDR2 SASEGT. The CDR3 spells CASSEATDYGYTF. For the CDR3, the DNA is TGTGCCAGCAGTGAAGCCACAGACTATGGCTACACCTTC.